One sample yielded the 30 T cell receptor beta chains listed below, sequenced in a study of patients and donors after allogeneic stem cell transplantation. Each CDR3 protein is one row after TCRdb ran MiXCR on the RT-PCR reads. The data hold about 960,000 distinct CDR3 sequences, with under 20% observed a single time. Sequencing was performed on blood, either unsorted or a sorted T cell fraction (not recorded which). The receptor source for this set is a human donor who was either an allogeneic HSCT recipient or a stem cell or donor lymphocyte infusion donor (not recorded which). It is not recorded whose cells these are; they may come from a transplant donor.

This clonotype was observed many times. The gene calls are TRBV4-3 and TRBJ1-6; possibly TRBD1 for D (5 bases). Trimming removed 0 bases at V and 9 bases at J, with 6 bases between. This CDR3 comprises 13 residues. Germline CDR1 is LGHNA and CDR2 is YSLEER. As DNA, the CDR3 is TGCGCCAGCAGCCAAGATAGGGGTTCACCCCTCCACTTT. It encodes CASSQDRGSPLHF.

This clonotype was counted only a few times. The chain joins TRBV29-1 to TRBJ2-2, with TRBD2 identical over 14 bases. In germline, CDR1 is SQVTM, CDR2 ANQGSEA. V was pared by 5 bases and J by 7 bases, with 9 bases of the junction left unmatched. CDR3 length: 16 residues. CDR3 amino acids: CSVPGTSGSWSGELFF. CDR3 nucleotide sequence: TGCAGCGTTCCCGGGACTAGCGGGAGCTGGAGCGGGGAGCTGTTTTTT.

V and J are TRBV5-1 and TRBJ2-7; 9 bases are a match to TRBD1. The V segment lost 3 bases and the J segment 1 base; nucleotides outside the gene matches: 5. CDR3 length equals 15 residues. CDR1 and CDR2 from the germline V gene are SGHRS and YFSETQ. DNA for the CDR3: TGCGCCAGCAGCTCCCGGACAGGGGATTCCTACGAGCAGTACTTC. Its translation: CASSSRTGDSYEQYF.

The chain couples TRBV10-3 to TRBJ2-1; 13 bases match TRBD2. The germline V gene has CDR1 ENHRY and CDR2 SYGVKD. This CDR3 spans 16 amino acids. V lost 7 bases and J lost 5; bases outside the gene matches: 8. CDR3 sequence (DNA): TGTGCCATCACCCCCCGGACTAGCGGGAGCCACAATGAGCAGTTCTTC. Protein sequence: CAITPRTSGSHNEQFF.

This rearrangement joins TRBV20-1 to TRBJ2-7; 7 nucleotides align to TRBD1. Looked up from germline, CDR1 is DFQATT and CDR2 is SNEGSKA (reference sequence). J was trimmed by 3 bases and V by 3 bases; bases with no gene match: 20. The CDR3 totals 18 residues. As DNA, the CDR3 is TGCAGTGCTAGGCCCCTTTTGACAGGGTCAGGAAGAGTCTACGAGCAGTACTTC. It codes for CSARPLLTGSGRVYEQYF.

The chain employs TRBV6-6 and TRBJ2-5; 8 bases fit TRBD1. V gave up 6 bases and J gave up 10 bases; unmatched junction bases: 10. Germline CDR1 reads MNHNY; CDR2 reads SVGAGI (reference sequence). This CDR3 has 13 amino acids. The CDR3 DNA sequence: TGTGCCAGCAGCTCCGGGACAGGTAGAATCCAGTACTTC. Protein product: CASSSGTGRIQYF.

The chain has TRBV11-2 and TRBJ2-5; D may be TRBD1 or TRBD2 (6 bases each). The CDR3 contains 15 residues. V was trimmed by 5 bases and J by 2 bases, leaving 15 bases between them. Germline V gene lookup returns CDR1 SGHAT and CDR2 FQNNGV. CDR3 coding DNA: TGTGCCAGCAGCGGGGGGCTCAGGGGACAAGAGACCCAGTACTTC. This translates into CASSGGLRGQETQYF.

This rearrangement joins TRBV12-3 or TRBV12-4 to TRBJ1-2; D uncertain. The germline V and J ends were trimmed by 6 bases and 5 bases, with 16 bases remaining between them. This CDR3 contains 14 residues. Here the CDR3 DNA reads TGTGCCAGCAGATCGCTTGGCCAGATTTATGGCTACACCTTC. It translates to CASRSLGQIYGYTF.

This clonotype was picked up many times. The V call is TRBV12-3 or TRBV12-4, the J call TRBJ2-7; 13 nucleotides line up with TRBD2. After removal of 3 bases from V and 7 bases from J, the junction contained 0 bases not matched to a gene. There are 13 residues in the CDR3. The CDR3 DNA follows: TGTGCCAGCAGTTTGGGACTAGCGGGGGAGCAGTACTTC. As protein: CASSLGLAGEQYF.

The chain employs TRBV3-1 and TRBJ2-7; D uncertain. Germline V CDR1 and CDR2: LGHDT, YNNKEL (reference sequence). The CDR3 runs to 15 residues. Trimming removed 0 bases at V and 1 base at J, with 10 bases between. CDR3 amino acids: CASSQDTNPSYEQYF. The CDR3 DNA follows: TGTGCCAGCAGCCAAGACACTAACCCATCCTACGAGCAGTACTTC.

Only a few counts were recorded for this clonotype. V usage is TRBV12-3 or TRBV12-4 and J usage is TRBJ1-3, with D unclear. V lost 1 base, J lost 0 bases, and 7 bases lay in between. This CDR3 region has 15 residues. The CDR3 sequence: CASSLGHRSGNTIYF. CDR3 DNA sequence: TGTGCCAGCAGTTTAGGACACCGCTCTGGAAACACCATATATTTT.

This clonotype was picked up a small number of times. V is TRBV30 and J is TRBJ2-7, with 10 bases identical to TRBD2. V lost 1 base and J lost 6; bases outside the gene matches: 3. The CDR3 spans 13 residues. CDR1 and CDR2 (germline): GTSNPN, SVGIG (reference sequence). CDR3 DNA sequence: TGTGCCTGGAGTGAAAGCGGGGGGGTCGAGCAGTACTTC. The encoded protein is CAWSESGGVEQYF.

This clonotype was counted only a few times. V is TRBV5-6 and J is TRBJ1-6; D ambiguous. V was cut by 1 base and J by 7 bases, with 9 bases left in between. This CDR3 region has 14 residues. CDR1 is SGHDT, CDR2 YYEEEE, per germline. In nucleotides, the CDR3 is TGTGCCAGCAGCTTGTGGAAGTGGAATTCACCCCTCCACTTT. This codes for CASSLWKWNSPLHF. The whole variable domain, filled in from reference TRBV5-6 and TRBJ1-6, reads DAGVTQSPTHLIKTRGQQVTLRCSPKSGHDTVSWYQQALGQGPQFIFQYYEEEERQRGNFPDRFSGHQFPNYSSELNVNALLLGDSALYLCASSLWKWNSPLHFGNGTRLTVT.

This clonotype was observed a handful of times. CDR3 amino acids: CASSTTSGRAYEQYF. In nucleotides, the CDR3 is TGCGCCAGCTCTACCACTAGCGGGAGGGCCTACGAGCAGTACTTC. The genes are TRBV4-1 and TRBJ2-7; 13 nucleotides agree with TRBD2. Trimming took 8 bases from V and 2 from J; bases not matched to a gene: 6. Germline V gives CDR1 MGHRA, CDR2 YSYEKL. The CDR3 is 15 residues long.

V gene TRBV5-1 combines with J gene TRBJ1-6; 9 bases are shared with TRBD1. After removal of 4 bases from V and 7 bases from J, the junction contained 6 bases not matched to a gene. The CDR3 is 15 residues long. CDR1 and CDR2 (germline): SGHRS, YFSETQ. The CDR3 spells CASSTGQGKNSPLHF. The CDR3 nucleotides read TGCGCCAGCAGCACGGGACAGGGAAAGAATTCACCCCTCCACTTT. Variable domain in full (rest from reference TRBV5-1 and TRBJ1-6): KAGVTQTPRYLIKTRGQQVTLSCSPISGHRSVSWYQQTPGQGLQFLFEYFSETQRNKGNFPGRFSGRQFSNSRSEMNVSTLELGDSALYLCASSTGQGKNSPLHFGNGTRLTVT.

This clonotype was seen a few times. V is TRBV7-9 and J is TRBJ1-2; D is uncertain. The ends were cut back, 5 bases at V and 7 bases at J, with 11 bases in the middle. Germline values: CDR1 SEHNR, CDR2 FQNEAQ (reference sequence). The CDR3 is 12 amino acids. This CDR3 is CASSPSAGGYTF. The DNA for the CDR3 is TGTGCCAGCAGCCCCAGCGCCGGTGGCTACACCTTC.

This chain links TRBV18 with TRBJ2-3; D gene ambiguous. V shed 3 bases and J shed 1 base, with 11 bases lying between them. There are 15 residues in the CDR3. Germline assignment: CDR1 KGHSH and CDR2 LQKENI. CDR3 DNA: TGTGCCAGCTCACCGTACAGCAAACGCACAGATACGCAGTATTTT. This encodes CASSPYSKRTDTQYF.

V gene TRBV5-1 combines with J gene TRBJ1-1; 7 nucleotides match TRBD1. This CDR3 has 14 amino acids. The V gene's germline CDR1 is SGHRS and CDR2 YFSETQ. The V gene end was trimmed by 4 bases and the J gene end by 3 bases; junction bases not matched to a gene: 6. CDR3 sequence (DNA): TGCGCCAGCAGCGGACTAACAGGGGACACTGAAGCTTTCTTT. Amino acid sequence: CASSGLTGDTEAFF.

This clonotype was seen a handful of times. The chain combines TRBV6-1 with TRBJ1-6, with 7 bases identical to TRBD1. The CDR3 is made up of 17 amino acids. V shed 5 bases, J shed 0 bases, and the junction held 7 bases outside the gene matches. Germline V lookup: CDR1 MNHNS, CDR2 SASEGT. The CDR3 sequence: CASSRGRGSSYNSPLHF. CDR3 bases: TGTGCCAGCAGTCGGGGCAGGGGGAGCTCCTATAATTCACCCCTCCACTTT.

This clonotype has only a few counts. V and J are TRBV29-1 and TRBJ2-1, with 8 bases matching TRBD2. Germline V CDR1 and CDR2: SQVTM, ANQGSEA. J lost 2 bases, V lost 5 bases, and 5 bases had no gene match. The CDR3 contains 14 residues. CDR3 DNA: TGCAGCGTTATTAGGACTAGCACCTACAATGAGCAGTTCTTC. Protein product: CSVIRTSTYNEQFF.

This clonotype occurred once. The V and J genes are TRBV20-1 and TRBJ2-2; no clear D gene. In germline, CDR1 is DFQATT, CDR2 SNEGSKA (reference sequence). The CDR3 totals 15 residues. Trimming pared 6 bases from V and 9 bases from J, leaving 23 bases between. The CDR3 is CSAIKRAAKERELFF. In DNA, the CDR3 is TGCAGTGCCATAAAAAGGGCGGCCAAGGAACGGGAGCTGTTTTTT.

This sequence joins TRBV7-6 and TRBJ1-3; D remains unclear. Trimming took off 5 bases at V and 1 base at J, with 12 bases between the two ends. The V gene's germline CDR1 is SGHVS and CDR2 FNYEAQ. The CDR3 length is 15 residues. Written as DNA, the CDR3 is TGTGCCAGCAGCCCAGACGGGGTATCTGGAAACACCATATATTTT. It codes for CASSPDGVSGNTIYF.

Only a few counts were recorded for this clonotype. The rearrangement uses TRBV2 and TRBJ1-3; D not certain. Germline-derived CDR1 and CDR2 are SNHLY and FYNNEI. V was pared by 4 bases and J by 2 bases, with 9 bases between. The CDR3 spans 14 residues. CDR3 region: CASSGGVAGNTIYF. The CDR3 bases are TGTGCCAGCAGTGGGGGAGTAGCTGGAAACACCATATATTTT.

This clonotype showed up many times. CDR3 sequence (DNA): TGTGCCAGCAGCGAGTCCCCTTTGGACGGGAACTACGAGCAGTACTTC. It encodes CASSESPLDGNYEQYF. V and J are TRBV12-3 or TRBV12-4 and TRBJ2-7; perhaps TRBD2 as D (5 bases). Between the trimmed V and J ends, which lost 6 bases and 3 bases, there was a span of 21 bases. The CDR3 runs to 16 residues.

This chain connects TRBV6-2 or TRBV6-3 to TRBJ2-1; D may be TRBD2 (6 bases). The CDR3 sequence is 11 residues long. CDR1 MNHEY and CDR2 SVGEGT come from the germline V gene. V lost 6 bases and J lost 13, with 13 bases in between. The CDR3 region has the DNA TGTGCCAGCAGCTTGGGACTCCTACAGTTCTTC. It encodes CASSLGLLQFF.

The J gene is TRBJ1-6, the V gene TRBV20-1; 8 bases are shared with TRBD1. CDR1 is DFQATT, CDR2 SNEGSKA, per germline (reference sequence). V was clipped by 0 bases and J by 9 bases; unmatched bases: 7. The length of the CDR3 is 15 residues. CDR3 coding DNA: TGCAGTGCTAGAGACCTCCCAGGACAGGGTTCACCCCTCCACTTT. It translates to CSARDLPGQGSPLHF.

This clonotype was detected only a few times. V usage is TRBV10-3 and J usage is TRBJ1-4, with 8 nucleotides matching TRBD1. Per the germline V gene, CDR1 is ENHRY and CDR2 is SYGVKD. The junction had 8 bases not matched to a gene; V was cut back by 8 bases and J by 3 bases. The CDR3 is made up of 15 amino acids. In DNA form, the CDR3 reads TGTGCCATCTCGACAGGGGCTGTTCCTAATGAAAAACTGTTTTTT. It translates to CAISTGAVPNEKLFF.

This clonotype was observed a few times. The chain couples TRBV7-6 to TRBJ2-1, with 8 bases matching TRBD2. There are 15 residues in the CDR3. CDR1 and CDR2 (germline): SGHVS, FNYEAQ. V dropped 1 base and J dropped 6; count of bases not matched to a gene: 5. The CDR3 sequence is CASSLGTSTSNEQFF. The CDR3 bases are TGTGCCAGCAGCTTAGGGACTAGCACCTCCAATGAGCAGTTCTTC.

This clonotype was counted ten times or more. The rearrangement links TRBV4-1 to TRBJ2-7; 9 bases align to TRBD2. Looked up from germline, CDR1 is MGHRA and CDR2 is YSYEKL. The CDR3 has 15 amino acids. V was clipped by 3 bases and J by 5 bases; unmatched bases: 8. CDR3 amino acids: CASSQRLADYDEQYF. In DNA form, the CDR3 reads TGCGCCAGCAGCCAGAGACTAGCGGACTACGACGAGCAGTACTTC.

The chain carries TRBV5-1 and TRBJ2-1; TRBD2 matches at 9 bases. The CDR3 length is 13 residues. V shed 5 bases, J shed 8 bases, and the junction held 5 bases outside the gene matches. In germline, CDR1 is SGHRS, CDR2 YFSETQ. The CDR3 sequence: CASRKREVDEQFF. The DNA for the CDR3 is TGCGCCAGCAGAAAGCGGGAGGTGGATGAGCAGTTCTTC.